This TCR beta chain was sequenced in a study of blood T cell repertoires in COVID-19. The CDR3 sequence is 13 residues long. V gave up 10 bases and J gave up 2 bases, with 14 bases separating them. CDR1 is SNHLY and CDR2 is FYNNEI in the germline V gene. Sequencing was performed with immunoSEQ multiplex PCR; in TCRdb, only in-frame clones are kept and a portion is missing. The sample has under 200,000 clones, about 82% seen once. The chain uses TRBV2 and TRBJ1-1; perhaps TRBD1 as D (6 bases). Sequenced: peripheral blood. This clonotype originated in a woman aged 25-40 years with acute or convalescent COVID-19. The CDR3 here is CATLEGVNTEAFF. CDR3 DNA sequence: TGTGCCACCCTAGAGGGGGTCAACACTGAAGCTTTCTTT.